The 5 T cell receptor beta chains below all came from one sample that was sequenced in a study of identical twins (dated by TCRdb to the mid-2010s). The protocol used for the library was 5' RACE. These reads were obtained on an Illumina HiSeq 2000. TCRdb trimmed public reads at Q25 via fastp, called clones via MiXCR and kept in-frame beta chains. Identical CDR3 protein sequences are pooled into one entry, listed with their most common genes and DNA. The sample yields some 790,000 distinct CDR3 sequences; 15% to 20% were counted once. The biggest ten clones account for roughly 14% of the sample. This same sample was also part of a study on T cells expressing NK-cell markers.

The material sequenced was PBMCs. Source of these receptors: a young woman in good health.

This clonotype was counted a few times. The V and J genes are TRBV20-1 and TRBJ1-1; no definite D call. The germline V gene encodes CDR1 DFQATT and CDR2 SNEGSKA (reference sequence). The germline V and J ends were trimmed by 6 bases and 0 bases, with 14 bases remaining between them. The CDR3 spans 14 residues. The CDR3 DNA reads TGCAGTGCGCTTACTCGAGGGATGAACACTGAAGCTTTCTTT. It codes for CSALTRGMNTEAFF.

The J gene is TRBJ1-4, the V gene TRBV7-2; 7 bases agree with TRBD1. The CDR3 has 15 residues. The V gene's germline CDR1 is SGHTA and CDR2 FQGNSA. J was trimmed by 7 bases and V by 5 bases; bases with no gene match: 10. CDR3 sequence (DNA): TGTGCCAGCAGCCCGCCAGGGGGACCTACTGAAAAACTGTTTTTT. Amino acid sequence: CASSPPGGPTEKLFF.

The V gene is TRBV6-2 or TRBV6-3, the J gene TRBJ2-1; D is ambiguous. Trimming removed 8 bases at V and 3 bases at J, with 17 bases between. Germline-derived CDR1 and CDR2 are MNHEY and SVGEGT. There are 15 residues in the CDR3. This chain's CDR3 is CASGQGSGNYNEQFF. The DNA of the CDR3 is TGTGCCAGCGGCCAAGGCTCAGGTAACTACAATGAGCAGTTCTTC.

The rearrangement links TRBV4-3 to TRBJ2-1; 12 nucleotides agree with TRBD2. J was trimmed by 8 bases and V by 5 bases; bases with no gene match: 10. The CDR3 spans 16 residues. CDR1 and CDR2 (germline): LGHNA, YSLEER. CDR3 nucleotide sequence: TGCGCCAGCAGCGAAAGAACTAGCGGGAGGTCACATGAGCAGTTCTTC. Its protein is CASSERTSGRSHEQFF.

The chain uses TRBV6-1 and TRBJ1-1, with D possibly TRBD1 on 6 matching bases. Germline V gives CDR1 MNHNS, CDR2 SASEGT. CDR3 length: 16 residues. Between the trimmed V and J ends, which lost 6 bases and 5 bases, there was a span of 22 bases. The CDR3 here is CASSKIRGQGPTEAFF. Here the CDR3 DNA reads TGTGCCAGCAGCAAAATCCGGGGCCAGGGGCCTACTGAAGCTTTCTTT.